The present entry profiles one TCR beta chain with its context. Only in-frame clones appear in the TCRdb table, and some are missing; sequencing was by immunoSEQ multiplex PCR. The table lists 85,000 to 95,000 clones, under 90% of them singletons, with around 16% in the top ten. V lost 5 bases to trimming and J lost 3 bases; unmatched junction nucleotides: 6. Germline V gives CDR1 MRHNA, CDR2 SNTAGT. The CDR3 is made up of 15 amino acids. The data were obtained in a study of glioma-infiltrating T cells after dendritic cell vaccination. The clonotype originates from a human donor with glioblastoma. Sequenced here: blood, sampled before dendritic cell vaccination. The V call is TRBV6-4, the J call TRBJ1-1; 10 bases align to TRBD1. CDR3 amino acids: CASSRQGARDTEAFF. The CDR3 DNA follows: TGTGCCAGCAGTCGACAGGGGGCGCGGGACACTGAAGCTTTCTTT.